This section outlines one TCR beta chain sequence together with its context. This sample was taken from a study of T cells in Graves' hyperthyroidism and ophthalmopathy. The CDR3 spans 13 residues. In germline, CDR1 is MDHEN, CDR2 SYDVKM. Trimming stripped 4 bases from V and 3 bases from J, with 10 bases between. Authors of the study amplified TCR beta CDR3 regions from RNA transcripts. TCR CDR3 underwent first-round RT-PCR with the HTBI primer set. One entry per CDR3 protein, called by TCRdb with MiXCR from the multiplex PCR reads. This table holds about half a million distinct CDR3 sequences, 16% found once.

The sequenced sample was blood. The chain employs TRBV28 and TRBJ2-7; D not resolved. This receptor was taken from a woman younger than 45 with Graves' ophthalmopathy. CDR3 amino acids: CASSSWHLYEQYF. As DNA, the CDR3 is TGTGCCAGCAGTTCTTGGCACCTCTACGAGCAGTACTTC.